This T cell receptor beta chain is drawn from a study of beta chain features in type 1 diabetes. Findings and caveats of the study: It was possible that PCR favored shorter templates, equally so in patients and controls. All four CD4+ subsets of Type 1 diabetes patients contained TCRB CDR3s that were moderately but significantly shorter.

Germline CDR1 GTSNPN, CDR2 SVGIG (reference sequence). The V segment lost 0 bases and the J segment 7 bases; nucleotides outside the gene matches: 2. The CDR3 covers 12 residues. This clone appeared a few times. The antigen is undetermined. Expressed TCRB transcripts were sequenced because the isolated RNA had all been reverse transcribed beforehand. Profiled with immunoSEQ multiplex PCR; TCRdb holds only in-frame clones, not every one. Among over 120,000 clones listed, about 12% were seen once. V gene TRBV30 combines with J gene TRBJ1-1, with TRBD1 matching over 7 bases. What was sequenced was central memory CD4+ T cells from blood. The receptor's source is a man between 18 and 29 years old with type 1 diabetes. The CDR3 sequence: CAWSVQGDEAFF. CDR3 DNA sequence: TGTGCCTGGAGTGTTCAGGGGGATGAAGCTTTCTTT.